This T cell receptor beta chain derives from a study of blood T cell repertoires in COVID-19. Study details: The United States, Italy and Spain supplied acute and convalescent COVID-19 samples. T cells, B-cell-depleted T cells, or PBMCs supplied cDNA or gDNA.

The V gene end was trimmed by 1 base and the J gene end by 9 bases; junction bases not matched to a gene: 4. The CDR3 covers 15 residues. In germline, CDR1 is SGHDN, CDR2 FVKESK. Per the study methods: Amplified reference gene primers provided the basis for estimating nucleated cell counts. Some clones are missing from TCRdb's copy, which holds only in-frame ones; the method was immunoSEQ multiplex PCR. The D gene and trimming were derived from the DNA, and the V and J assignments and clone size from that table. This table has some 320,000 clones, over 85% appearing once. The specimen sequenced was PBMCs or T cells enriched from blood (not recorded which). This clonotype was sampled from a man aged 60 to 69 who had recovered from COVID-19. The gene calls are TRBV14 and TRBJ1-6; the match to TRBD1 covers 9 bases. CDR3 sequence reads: CASSQARTGASPLHF. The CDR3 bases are TGTGCCAGCAGCCAAGCAAGGACAGGGGCTTCACCCCTCCACTTT.